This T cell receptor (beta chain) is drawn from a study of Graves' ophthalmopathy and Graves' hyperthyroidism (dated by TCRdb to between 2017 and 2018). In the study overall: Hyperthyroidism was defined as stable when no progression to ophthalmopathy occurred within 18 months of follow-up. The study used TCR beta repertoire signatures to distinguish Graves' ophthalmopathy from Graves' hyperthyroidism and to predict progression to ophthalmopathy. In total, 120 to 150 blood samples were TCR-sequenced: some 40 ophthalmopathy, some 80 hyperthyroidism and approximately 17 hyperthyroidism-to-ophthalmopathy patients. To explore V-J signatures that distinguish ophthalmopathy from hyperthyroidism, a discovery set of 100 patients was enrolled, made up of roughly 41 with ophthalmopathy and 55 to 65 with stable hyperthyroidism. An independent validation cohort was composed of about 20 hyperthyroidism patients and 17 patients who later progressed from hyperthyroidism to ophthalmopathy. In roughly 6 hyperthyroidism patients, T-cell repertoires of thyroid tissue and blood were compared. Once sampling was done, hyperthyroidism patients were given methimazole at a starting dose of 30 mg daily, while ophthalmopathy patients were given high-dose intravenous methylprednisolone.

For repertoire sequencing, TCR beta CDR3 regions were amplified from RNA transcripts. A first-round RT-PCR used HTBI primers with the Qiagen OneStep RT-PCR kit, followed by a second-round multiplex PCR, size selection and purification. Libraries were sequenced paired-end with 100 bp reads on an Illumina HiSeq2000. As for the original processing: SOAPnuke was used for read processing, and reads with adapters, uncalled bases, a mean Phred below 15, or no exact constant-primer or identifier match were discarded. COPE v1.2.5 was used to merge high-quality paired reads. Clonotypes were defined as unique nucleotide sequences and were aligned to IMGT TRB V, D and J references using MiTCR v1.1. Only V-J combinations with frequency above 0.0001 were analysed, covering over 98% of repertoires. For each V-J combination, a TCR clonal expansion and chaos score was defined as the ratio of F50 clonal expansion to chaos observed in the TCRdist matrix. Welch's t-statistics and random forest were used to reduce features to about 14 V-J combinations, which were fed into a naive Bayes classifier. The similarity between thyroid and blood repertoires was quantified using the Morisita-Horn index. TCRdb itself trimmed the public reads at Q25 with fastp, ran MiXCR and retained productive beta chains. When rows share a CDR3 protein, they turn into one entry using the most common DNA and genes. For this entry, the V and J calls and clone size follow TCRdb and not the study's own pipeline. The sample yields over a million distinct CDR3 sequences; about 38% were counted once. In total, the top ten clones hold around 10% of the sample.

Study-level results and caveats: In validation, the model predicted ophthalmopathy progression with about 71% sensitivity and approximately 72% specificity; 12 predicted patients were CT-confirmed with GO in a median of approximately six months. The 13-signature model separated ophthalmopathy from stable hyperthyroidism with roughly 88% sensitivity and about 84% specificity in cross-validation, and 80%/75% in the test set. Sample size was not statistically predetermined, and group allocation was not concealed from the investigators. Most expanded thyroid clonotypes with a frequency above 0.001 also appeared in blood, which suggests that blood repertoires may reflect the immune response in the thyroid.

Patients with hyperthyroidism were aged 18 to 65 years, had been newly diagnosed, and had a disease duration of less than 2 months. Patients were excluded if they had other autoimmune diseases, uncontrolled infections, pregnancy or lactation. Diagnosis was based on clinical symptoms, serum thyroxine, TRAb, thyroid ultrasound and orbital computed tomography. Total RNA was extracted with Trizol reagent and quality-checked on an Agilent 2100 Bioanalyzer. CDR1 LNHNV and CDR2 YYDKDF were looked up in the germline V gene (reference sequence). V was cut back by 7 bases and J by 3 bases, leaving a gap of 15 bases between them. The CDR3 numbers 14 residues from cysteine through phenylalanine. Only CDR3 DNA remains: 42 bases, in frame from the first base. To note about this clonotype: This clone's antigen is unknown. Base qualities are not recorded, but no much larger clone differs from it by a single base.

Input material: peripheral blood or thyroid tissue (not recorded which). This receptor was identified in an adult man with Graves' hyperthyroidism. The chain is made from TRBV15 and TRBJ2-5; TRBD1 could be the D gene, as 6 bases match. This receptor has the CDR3 CATTDGTYKETQYF. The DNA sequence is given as TGTGCCACCACCGACGGGACATACAAAGAGACCCAGTACTTC.